Listed here are 11 T cell receptor beta chains from one sample, sequenced in a study of T cell changes during pregnancy in multiple sclerosis. Clones were read by immunoSEQ multiplex PCR, and TCRdb kept only the in-frame ones, dropping some. The data show approximately 90,000 clones, around 94% seen once. The specimen comprised peripheral blood, sampled after pregnancy. These receptor sequences come from a female donor with multiple sclerosis, enrolled in a pregnancy study.

This chain connects TRBV4-1 to TRBJ1-1; the D is unclear. The germline V and J ends were trimmed by 0 bases and 2 bases, with 19 bases remaining between them. The CDR3 has 18 amino acids. Germline loops: CDR1 MGHRA, CDR2 YSYEKL. CDR3 nucleotide sequence: TGCGCCAGCAGCCAAGATCCCCCTTTGGTGAGGGCCAACACTGAAGCTTTCTTT. This encodes CASSQDPPLVRANTEAFF.

This chain joins TRBV4-1 and TRBJ2-1; D gene unclear. CDR3 size: 17 residues. With 0 bases removed from V and 7 bases from J, the gap between germline ends came to 19 bases. Looked up from germline, CDR1 is MGHRA and CDR2 is YSYEKL. The CDR3 DNA follows: TGCGCCAGCAGCCAAGATCGCGGTAGTAAAGGTACGAATGAGCAGTTCTTC. Protein: CASSQDRGSKGTNEQFF.

V gene TRBV7-6 combines with J gene TRBJ2-7, with D possibly being TRBD1 (6 bases). Trimming pared 5 bases from V and 4 bases from J, leaving 24 bases between. CDR1 is SGHVS, CDR2 FNYEAQ, per germline. This CDR3 is built from 17 residues. CDR3 bases: TGTGCCAGCAGCCGCCTCGGACAGCCCGACTTATATTACGAGCAGTACTTC. Its translation: CASSRLGQPDLYYEQYF.

The chain joins TRBV19 to TRBJ2-3, with a weak D call TRBD1 (6 bases). CDR1 LNHDA and CDR2 SQIVND come from the germline V gene (reference sequence). The V end was cut by 5 bases, the J end by 2 bases, with 14 bases between. This CDR3 comprises 15 residues. The CDR3 sequence: CASSASGQITDTQYF. As DNA, the CDR3 is TGTGCCAGTAGTGCCTCCGGACAGATCACAGATACGCAGTATTTT.

The sample holds a few counts of this clone. V is TRBV30 and J is TRBJ2-4; TRBD2 might be the D (5 bases). Trimming took 5 bases from V and 0 from J, leaving 5 bases between them. The germline V gene has CDR1 GTSNPN and CDR2 SVGIG (reference sequence). This CDR3 contains 12 residues. In nucleotides, the CDR3 is TGTGCCTGGGGACTAGCCAAAAACATTCAGTACTTC. This encodes CAWGLAKNIQYF.

This chain links TRBV6-6 with TRBJ1-6, with D possibly matching TRBD1 (5 bases). The CDR3 sequence is 12 residues long. Germline loops: CDR1 MNHNY, CDR2 SVGAGI (reference sequence). V was pared by 11 bases and J by 12 bases, with 17 bases between. The CDR3 protein is CACGGPQRPLHF. The CDR3 coding sequence is TGTGCCTGCGGGGGACCCCAGAGACCCCTCCACTTT.

The genes are TRBV30 and TRBJ2-7; 7 nucleotides line up with TRBD1. The ends lost 1 base at V and 2 bases at J; junction bases unmatched: 2. Germline V gives CDR1 GTSNPN, CDR2 SVGIG (reference sequence). The CDR3 has 13 residues. The CDR3 spells CAWSAGGTYEQYF. The CDR3 DNA reads TGTGCCTGGAGTGCAGGGGGAACCTACGAGCAGTACTTC.

The chain links TRBV4-2 to TRBJ2-5, with 8 bases aligning to TRBD2. Per germline, CDR1 LGHNA and CDR2 YNFKEQ. The CDR3 extends over 15 amino acids. J lost 3 bases, V lost 2 bases, and 5 bases had no gene match. The CDR3 sequence: CASSQNLAGKETQYF. DNA of the CDR3: TGTGCCAGCAGCCAAAACCTAGCGGGTAAAGAGACCCAGTACTTC.

CDR3 DNA sequence: TGCGCCAGCAGCCAAGAGGGGTACGGGAGGGCCCGTAGTGAGCAGTTCTTC. Its protein product is CASSQEGYGRARSEQFF. This chain uses TRBV4-1 with TRBJ2-1; 8 positions match TRBD2. CDR3 length equals 17 residues. V lost 0 bases and J lost 9; bases outside the gene matches: 13. CDR1 and CDR2 from the germline V gene are MGHRA and YSYEKL.

The rearrangement links TRBV10-3 to TRBJ1-3; D uncertain. CDR1 and CDR2 from the germline V gene are ENHRY and SYGVKD. This CDR3 is 14 amino acids long. V lost 8 bases and J lost 0, with 11 bases in between. The CDR3 loop reads CAILGGLSGNTIYF. In nucleotides, the CDR3 is TGTGCCATCCTGGGAGGGCTCTCTGGAAACACCATATATTTT.

The rearrangement links TRBV5-1 to TRBJ2-2, with 8 nucleotides matching TRBD2. CDR1 is SGHRS, CDR2 YFSETQ, per germline. CDR3 length: 15 amino acids. V lost 3 bases and J lost 5; bases outside the gene matches: 6. CDR3 nucleotides: TGCGCCAGCAGCTCCGGGGGGGCCGGAACCGGGGAGCTGTTTTTT. It codes for CASSSGGAGTGELFF.